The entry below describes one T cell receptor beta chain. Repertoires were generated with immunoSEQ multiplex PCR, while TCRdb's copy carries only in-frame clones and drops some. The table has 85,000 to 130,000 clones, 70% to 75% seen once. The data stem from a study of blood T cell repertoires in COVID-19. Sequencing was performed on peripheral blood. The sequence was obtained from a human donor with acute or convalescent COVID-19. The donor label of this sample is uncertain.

CDR3 nucleotides: TGTGCCAGCAGTGATCAGGGGTTTCAGCCCCAGCATTTT. This encodes CASSDQGFQPQHF. J is TRBJ1-5 and V is TRBV12-3 or TRBV12-4, with D possibly being TRBD1 (6 bases). V was shortened by 5 bases and J by 6 bases, with 11 bases between the two germline ends. This CDR3 spans 13 amino acids.